This T cell receptor beta chain was sequenced for a study of CD8 T cells in ankylosing spondylitis. Quantitative 5'-RACE with molecular barcodes produced the TCR beta libraries. MiXCR, applied by TCRdb to the 5' RACE reads, yields one record per CDR3 protein. Of around 480,000 distinct CDR3 sequences listed, roughly 17% are singletons. The CDR3 is 16 amino acids. Germline-derived CDR1 and CDR2 are SEHNR and FQNEAQ (reference sequence). V gave up 5 bases and J gave up 8 bases; unmatched junction bases: 14. Findings and limits, study-wide: Characteristic, it appeared, of ankylosing spondylitis blood was a TCR beta motif of fewer than 10 highly homologous variants. Clones linked with disease were CD8+ and fairly uncommon in the peripheral blood. Enrichment of disease-linked clones was reportedly significant in matched ankylosing spondylitis synovial fluid. Earlier authors reported some of these motif variants in reactive arthritis synovial fluid and blood.

This clonotype was observed a few times. Its target is unknown. The chain uses TRBV7-9 and TRBJ2-1; 8 bases are shared with TRBD1. The sequence was obtained from a male donor with ankylosing spondylitis. Sample: blood, either unsorted or a sorted T cell fraction (not recorded which). CDR3 sequence (DNA): TGTGCCAGCAGCCGTTGGACAGGGCAAAACGTCCATGAGCAGTTCTTC. It is translated as CASSRWTGQNVHEQFF.